This T cell receptor (beta chain) was sequenced during a study of graft-versus-host responses after intestinal transplantation. Sequencing was performed with immunoSEQ multiplex PCR; in TCRdb, only in-frame clones are kept and a portion is missing. This sample has tens of thousands of clones, with more than 90% found just once. A remark on this clone: Its antigen is as yet unknown.

Between the trimmed V and J ends, which lost 0 bases and 1 base, there was a span of 13 bases. This CDR3 contains 16 residues. Per germline, CDR1 LGHNA and CDR2 YSLEER. The chain combines TRBV4-3 with TRBJ2-7, with D possibly TRBD1 on 6 matching bases. Material: unstimulated CD8+ T cells sorted from spleen or lymph node cells, obtained before transplant. The sequence came from a human donor who was the organ donor for an intestinal transplant. CDR3 sequence (DNA): TGCGCCAGCAGCCAAGATCGCCAGGGGATGTCCTACGAGCAGTACTTC. It encodes CASSQDRQGMSYEQYF.